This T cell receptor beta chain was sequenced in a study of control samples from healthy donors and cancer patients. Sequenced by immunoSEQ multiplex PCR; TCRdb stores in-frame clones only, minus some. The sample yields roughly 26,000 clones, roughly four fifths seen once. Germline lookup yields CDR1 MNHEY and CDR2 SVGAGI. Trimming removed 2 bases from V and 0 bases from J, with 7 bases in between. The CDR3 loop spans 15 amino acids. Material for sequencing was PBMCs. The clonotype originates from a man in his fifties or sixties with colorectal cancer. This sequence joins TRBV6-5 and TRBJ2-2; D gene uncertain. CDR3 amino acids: CASSYGRANTGELFF. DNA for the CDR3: TGTGCCAGCAGTTACGGACGAGCGAACACCGGGGAGCTGTTTTTT.